What follows are 13 T cell receptor beta chains derived from one specimen sequenced in a study of T-cell reconstitution after alpha-beta-depleted transplantation in children. Molecular barcoding with unique molecular identifiers was used for the TCRbeta library. Each CDR3 protein is one row after TCRdb ran MiXCR on the PCR reads. Of a few hundred thousand distinct CDR3 sequences listed, around 10% are singletons. The sample here was PBMCs from the stem cell graft donor, taken from the stem cell graft. The receptors were sampled from a human donor who donated a stem cell graft to a child with acute lymphoblastic leukemia.

The chain carries TRBV5-5 and TRBJ2-1; 7 nucleotides align to TRBD1. In germline, CDR1 is SGHKS, CDR2 YYEKEE (reference sequence). The CDR3 contains 15 residues. V trimming: 4 bases; J trimming: 4 bases; junction bases outside the gene matches: 8. The CDR3 loop is CASSLTGLGYNEQFF. The CDR3, as DNA: TGTGCCAGCAGCCTGACAGGGTTAGGGTACAATGAGCAGTTCTTC.

J is TRBJ2-5 and V is TRBV4-1; TRBD2 matches 8 bases. Trimming at V came to 3 bases and at J to 5 bases, leaving 5 bases not matched to a gene. The CDR3 length is 14 residues. From germline, CDR1 is MGHRA and CDR2 YSYEKL. The CDR3 bases are TGCGCCAGCAGCCAGCGGGGGGCGCGGGAGACCCAGTACTTC. Its protein product is CASSQRGARETQYF.

This clonotype was counted between two and nine times. The rearrangement links TRBV27 to TRBJ2-7, with unresolved D. This CDR3 region has 13 residues. From germline, CDR1 is MNHEY and CDR2 SMNVEV (reference sequence). V was trimmed by 0 bases and J by 2 bases, leaving 5 bases between them. The CDR3 region is CASSLSITYEQYF. DNA of the CDR3: TGTGCCAGCAGTTTATCGATTACCTACGAGCAGTACTTC.

The chain joins TRBV2 to TRBJ2-3, with 9 bases aligning to TRBD2. CDR1 is SNHLY, CDR2 FYNNEI, per germline. This CDR3 contains 14 residues. The V segment lost 5 bases and the J segment 6 bases; nucleotides outside the gene matches: 6. CDR3 loop: CASSPAGGVDTQYF. The CDR3 DNA reads as TGTGCCAGCAGTCCAGCGGGGGGAGTGGATACGCAGTATTTT.

The V and J genes are TRBV20-1 and TRBJ1-4; D not certain. The CDR3 length is 14 residues. V was cut by 2 bases and J by 3 bases, with 10 bases left in between. Germline CDR1 reads DFQATT; CDR2 reads SNEGSKA (reference sequence). DNA of the CDR3: TGCAGTGCTAGACGTCTAGGCCCTAATGAAAAACTGTTTTTT. Translated, it gives CSARRLGPNEKLFF.

This clonotype was recorded at least ten times. The chain recombines TRBV7-3 with TRBJ2-3, with no clear D. Per the germline V gene, CDR1 is SGHTA and CDR2 is FQGTGA. CDR3 length: 14 residues. Trimming shortened V by 0 bases and J by 6 bases, and 10 bases separated the two germline ends. In DNA, the CDR3 is TGTGCCAGCAGCTTAACTCGGACGTTGGATACGCAGTATTTT. Translation gives CASSLTRTLDTQYF. The full variable domain, its missing parts supplied by reference TRBV7-3 and TRBJ2-3, is GAGVSQTPSNKVTEKGKYVELRCDPISGHTALYWYRQSLGQGPEFLIYFQGTGAADDSGLPNDRFFAVRPEGSVSTLKIQRTERGDSAVYLCASSLTRTLDTQYFGPGTRLTVL.

This clonotype was detected only a few times. This chain joins TRBV12-3 or TRBV12-4 and TRBJ2-5, with D possibly matching TRBD1 (7 bases). The germline V and J ends were trimmed by 5 bases and 0 bases, with 16 bases remaining between them. The CDR3 runs to 16 residues. The CDR3 protein is CASSPRGVGYQETQYF. The DNA of the CDR3 is TGTGCCAGCAGTCCCAGGGGGGTCGGGTACCAAGAGACCCAGTACTTC.

This clonotype was seen at least ten times. Germline and junction disagree at one end, which may indicate a read error. This chain connects TRBV20-1 to TRBJ1-4; D not resolved. The CDR3 sequence is 11 residues long. The germline gives CDR1 DFQATT, CDR2 SNEGSKA (reference sequence). The CDR3 DNA is TGCAGTGCTAGAGATACGAATACTGCGGTTTTT. It specifies CSARDTNTAVF.

This chain connects TRBV20-1 to TRBJ2-3; 7 bases are shared with TRBD1. Trimming removed 6 bases from V and 4 bases from J; junction bases left unmatched: 7. Germline V gene lookup returns CDR1 DFQATT and CDR2 SNEGSKA (reference sequence). The CDR3 runs 13 residues. CDR3 sequence: CSAYRGRSDTQYF. In DNA, the CDR3 is TGCAGTGCCTACAGGGGTAGGTCAGATACGCAGTATTTT.

The sample holds a few counts of this clonotype. The rearrangement joins TRBV6-1 to TRBJ2-1; a possible D gene is TRBD2 (6 bases). V lost 6 bases and J lost 7, with 13 bases in between. CDR1 MNHNS and CDR2 SASEGT come from the germline V gene. The CDR3 length is 13 residues. The CDR3, as DNA: TGTGCCAGCAGGGGAGCGGGTGCAAATGAGCAGTTCTTC. Amino acid sequence: CASRGAGANEQFF.

The chain links TRBV5-6 to TRBJ1-1; TRBD1 is a possible D gene (5 bases). The CDR3 loop spans 14 amino acids. CDR1 and CDR2 from the germline V gene are SGHDT and YYEEEE. The V gene lost 4 bases and the J gene lost 0 bases, with 10 bases spanning the gap. CDR3 amino acids: CASSPGAVNTEAFF. CDR3 nucleotides: TGTGCCAGCAGCCCCGGGGCAGTGAACACTGAAGCTTTCTTT.

V gene TRBV27 combines with J gene TRBJ2-7; TRBD1 agrees at 7 bases. This CDR3 contains 15 residues. Germline values: CDR1 MNHEY, CDR2 SMNVEV (reference sequence). V shed 6 bases, J shed 6 bases, and the junction held 14 bases outside the gene matches. The CDR3 nucleotides read TGTGCCAGCAGGGCCGACAGGGTAATGTTGGGCGAGCAGTACTTC. Translating it yields CASRADRVMLGEQYF.

This clonotype came up a few times. V is TRBV7-2 and J is TRBJ2-7; D might be TRBD2 (5 bases). Trimming stripped 4 bases from V and 2 bases from J, with 18 bases between. Germline values: CDR1 SGHTA, CDR2 FQGNSA. The CDR3 is 16 residues long. In DNA, the CDR3 is TGTGCCAGCAGCTCCCAGCGGACGCTCTTGGCCTACGAGCAGTACTTC. It encodes CASSSQRTLLAYEQYF.